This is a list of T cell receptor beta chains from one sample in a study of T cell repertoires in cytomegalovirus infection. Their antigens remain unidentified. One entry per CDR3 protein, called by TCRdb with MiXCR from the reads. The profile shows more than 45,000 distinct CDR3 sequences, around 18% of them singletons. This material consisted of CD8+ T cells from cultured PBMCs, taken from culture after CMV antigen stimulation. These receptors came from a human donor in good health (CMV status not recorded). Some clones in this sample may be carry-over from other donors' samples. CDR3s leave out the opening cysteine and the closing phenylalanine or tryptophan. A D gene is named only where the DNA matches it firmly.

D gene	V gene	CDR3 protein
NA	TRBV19	ASSLPGTRNTEAF
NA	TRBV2	ASSECRGCEQF
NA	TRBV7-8	ASSLGTDEQF
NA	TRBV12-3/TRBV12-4	ASCFVTNEKLF
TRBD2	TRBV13	ASSPWLAGGPGNEQF
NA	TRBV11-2	ASSLSQGHYYGYT
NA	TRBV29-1	SVEELTSYEQY
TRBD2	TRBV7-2	ASSPGTSGYYNEQF
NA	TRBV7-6	ASSLNEAF
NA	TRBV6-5	ASSYNEGSMMNTEAF
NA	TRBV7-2	ASSLGFRLYNTGELF
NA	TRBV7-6	ASNLGGLNTEAF
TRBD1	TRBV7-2	ACDGTGFVGELF
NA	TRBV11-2	ASSLGANGYT
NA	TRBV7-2	ASSTIQSSGANVLA
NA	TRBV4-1	ASSSGGSGEQY
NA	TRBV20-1	SARPWDTSYEQY
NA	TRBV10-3	AISQQQGNHYGYT
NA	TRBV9	ASSAVTGYGYT
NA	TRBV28	ASSLWETEAF
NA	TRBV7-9	ASSSILDQGLTEAF
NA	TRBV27	ASIRRGAYNEQF
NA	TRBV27	ASSFWGRGQGHRSYEQY
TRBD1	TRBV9	ASSPWDRGLSGEQY
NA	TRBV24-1	ATSENNEQF
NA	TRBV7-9	ASSLNNYGYT
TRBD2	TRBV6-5	ASSEWRLAGQETQY
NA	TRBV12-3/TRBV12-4	ASSLGGLGTDTQY
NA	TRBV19	ASRVSGSHTEAF
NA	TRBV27	ASSLTGGEDEQY
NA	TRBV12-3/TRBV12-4	ASSWTQNTGELF
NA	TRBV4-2	ASSQAVSSSYEQY
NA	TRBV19	ASSIAGSSYNEQF
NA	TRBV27	ASSLSQAGELF
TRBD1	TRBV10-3	ATSTGGYNEQF
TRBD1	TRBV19	ASSIHRGYTGELF
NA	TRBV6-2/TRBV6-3	ASSITVYNEQF
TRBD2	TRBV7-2	ASSPFVGLAGQNEQF
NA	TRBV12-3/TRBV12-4	ASSLKASTDTQY
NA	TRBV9	ASSVWDSETQY
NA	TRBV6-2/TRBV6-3	ASYDLQDSGANVLT
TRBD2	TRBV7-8	ASSLDGGRAISDTQY
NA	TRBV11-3	ASSLDYDREAF
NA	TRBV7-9	ASSHGGFTDTQY
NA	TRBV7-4	ASSFPNEQF
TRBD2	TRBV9	ASSVVGGGAARELF
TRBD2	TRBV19	ASALGLAAYEQY
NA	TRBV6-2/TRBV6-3	ASSYPDTQY
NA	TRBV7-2	ASTGQRQF
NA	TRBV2	ASTRVGEAF
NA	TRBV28	ASSWGPPNTGELF
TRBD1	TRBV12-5	ASGNSLTGDEETQY
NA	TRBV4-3	ASSQDLGLAEAF
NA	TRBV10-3	AISELSSATYEQY
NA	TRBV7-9	ASSSGAASYNEQF
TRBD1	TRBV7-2	ASSLSGTGTYTEAF
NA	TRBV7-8	ASGNREFEQY
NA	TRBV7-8	ASSPPGRPNEKLF
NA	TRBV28	ASSSRLGKDEQY
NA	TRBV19	ASSIDRGVNTEAF